The 9 T cell receptor beta chains below all came from one sample that was sequenced in a study of OX40 agonist ivuxolimab in advanced cancers. TCRdb's table, derived via immunoSEQ multiplex PCR, lists solely in-frame clones and lacks some. The table has some 27,000 clones, about nine tenths seen once; the top ten hold 20% to 25%. Material: CD4+ or CD8+ T cells sorted from blood, obtained in a trial of the OX40 agonist ivuxolimab. These receptor sequences come from an adult with an advanced solid tumor such as melanoma, head and neck, liver or kidney cancer.

This chain uses TRBV6-4 with TRBJ2-3; D is perhaps TRBD2 (6 bases). Germline lookup yields CDR1 MRHNA and CDR2 SNTAGT. The CDR3 loop spans 15 amino acids. Deletions cut 0 bases from V and 5 bases from J, with 12 bases between. In DNA form, the CDR3 reads TGTGCCAGCAGTGACTCGTGGGGAGGTTTAGATACGCAGTATTTT. Translating gives CASSDSWGGLDTQYF.

The CDR3 spells CASSLGQGNTEAFF. CDR3 coding DNA: TGTGCCAGCAGCTTAGGCCAGGGGAACACTGAAGCTTTCTTT. The chain joins TRBV11-2 to TRBJ1-1, with D possibly being TRBD1 (5 bases). The length of the CDR3 is 14 residues. Between the trimmed V and J ends, which lost 1 base and 1 base, there was a span of 7 bases. The germline CDR1 and CDR2 sequences are SGHAT and FQNNGV.

This chain links TRBV10-2 with TRBJ1-6; possibly TRBD1 for D (6 bases). CDR3 length: 13 residues. V was cut by 8 bases and J by 10 bases, with 15 bases left in between. CDR1 and CDR2 (germline): WSHSY, SAAADI. CDR3 sequence: CASREGGYSPLHF. CDR3 nucleotide sequence: TGCGCCAGCCGAGAGGGGGGCTACTCACCCCTCCACTTT.

This clone was seen once. The chain is built from TRBV5-1 and TRBJ2-5; 9 nucleotides align to TRBD2. The germline CDR1 and CDR2 sequences are SGHRS and YFSETQ. There are 16 residues in the CDR3. V was clipped by 4 bases and J by 1 base; unmatched bases: 8. CDR3 DNA sequence: TGCGCCAGCAGCCCCAGCGGGAGGCCCCCCCAAGAGACCCAGTACTTC. This codes for CASSPSGRPPQETQYF.

The chain joins TRBV30 to TRBJ2-7; 13 bases map to TRBD2. The CDR3 consists of 16 residues. The germline V gene has CDR1 GTSNPN and CDR2 SVGIG (reference sequence). J gave up 5 bases and V 0 bases, and 7 bases lay outside the gene matches. The CDR3: CAWSVLAGGPWDEQYF. DNA for the CDR3: TGTGCCTGGAGTGTACTAGCGGGAGGGCCTTGGGACGAGCAGTACTTC.

This chain links TRBV28 with TRBJ2-1; 12 positions match TRBD2. The CDR3 has 18 residues. Germline lookup yields CDR1 MDHEN and CDR2 SYDVKM. Germline trimming cut 5 bases from V and 12 bases from J; bases unmatched to any gene: 20. The CDR3: CASSRPHTGLAGFIGQFF. The CDR3 DNA is TGTGCCAGCAGTCGTCCCCACACCGGACTAGCGGGATTTATTGGGCAGTTCTTC.

The V gene is TRBV4-1, the J gene TRBJ1-1; no reliable D call. Between the trimmed V and J ends, which lost 1 base and 0 bases, there was a span of 9 bases. Germline V CDR1 and CDR2: MGHRA, YSYEKL. This CDR3 spans 15 amino acids. DNA for the CDR3: TGCGCCAGCAGCCAAGTCAAAGTGATGAACACTGAAGCTTTCTTT. It codes for CASSQVKVMNTEAFF.

The chain carries TRBV27 and TRBJ2-5; 10 bases map to TRBD2. The CDR3 has 17 residues. V lost 0 bases and J lost 2; bases outside the gene matches: 6. CDR1 and CDR2 (germline): MNHEY, SMNVEV (reference sequence). The CDR3 DNA sequence: TGTGCCAGCAGTTTATCGGGACTAGCGAGACTACAAGAGACCCAGTACTTC. Encoded protein: CASSLSGLARLQETQYF.

The chain has TRBV29-1 and TRBJ2-3, with D perhaps assigned TRBD1 or TRBD2 (5 bases each). The germline V and J ends were trimmed by 7 bases and 2 bases, with 25 bases remaining between them. The CDR3 is made up of 17 amino acids. Germline values: CDR1 SQVTM, CDR2 ANQGSEA. CDR3 residues: CSGSGSAGTSLTDTQYF. The DNA of the CDR3 is TGCAGCGGGTCCGGTTCGGCCGGGACGTCCCTCACAGATACGCAGTATTTT.